This TCR beta chain was observed in a study of a mutant IDH1 vaccine in newly diagnosed glioma. In the study overall: Every participant had undergone radiotherapy, temozolomide, or both before, and most underwent both.

Time point indicated: baseline, week 1 (first vaccination visit). Regarding treatment: pre-vaccination baseline after standard-of-care therapy. Diagnosis in the donors showed new WHO grade 3 or 4 astrocytomas that were IDH1-mutant and ATRX-lost. From germline, CDR1 is SGHRS and CDR2 YFSETQ. The CDR3 is 15 amino acids. The V and J ends lost 0 bases and 6 bases, in that order; junction bases with no gene match: 4. To note about this clone: Its target is unknown.

Overall study findings and caveats: Apparently unrelated to pseudoprogression were changes in the top peripheral T cell clonotypes. Vaccine-induced responses were seen in 93.3% of patients, spanning several MHC alleles.

TCRdb keeps only in-frame clones here, not all; method: immunoSEQ multiplex PCR. The table lists 75,000 to 100,000 clones, roughly 87% of them singletons. The rearrangement uses TRBV5-1 and TRBJ1-5, with 9 bases that match TRBD1. The sample in question was PBMCs, obtained from a glioma patient treated with radiotherapy, temozolomide or both. The clonotype comes from a man aged 40-49 years with glioma. Some clones in this sample may be carry-over from other donors' samples. In nucleotides, the CDR3 is TGCGCCAGCAGCTTGGGAGGACAGGGGAGTCAGCCCCAGCATTTT. Its translation is CASSLGGQGSQPQHF.